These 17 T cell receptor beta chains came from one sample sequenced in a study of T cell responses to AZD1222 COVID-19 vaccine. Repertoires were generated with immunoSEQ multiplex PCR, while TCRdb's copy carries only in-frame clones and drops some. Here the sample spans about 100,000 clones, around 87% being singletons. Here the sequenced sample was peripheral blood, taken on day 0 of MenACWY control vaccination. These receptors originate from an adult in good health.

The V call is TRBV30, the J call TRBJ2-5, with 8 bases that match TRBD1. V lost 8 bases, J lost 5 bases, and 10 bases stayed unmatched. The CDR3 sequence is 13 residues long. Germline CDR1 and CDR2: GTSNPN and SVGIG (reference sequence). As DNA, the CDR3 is TGTGCCGGGAAGACAGGGGTTGCGGAGACCCAGTACTTC. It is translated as CAGKTGVAETQYF.

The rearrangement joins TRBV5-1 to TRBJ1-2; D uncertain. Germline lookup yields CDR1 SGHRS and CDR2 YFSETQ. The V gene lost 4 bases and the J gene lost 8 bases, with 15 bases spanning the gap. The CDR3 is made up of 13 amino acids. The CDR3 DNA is TGCGCCAGCAGCCCCGGGAGGGAGAGCGGCTACACCTTC. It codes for CASSPGRESGYTF.

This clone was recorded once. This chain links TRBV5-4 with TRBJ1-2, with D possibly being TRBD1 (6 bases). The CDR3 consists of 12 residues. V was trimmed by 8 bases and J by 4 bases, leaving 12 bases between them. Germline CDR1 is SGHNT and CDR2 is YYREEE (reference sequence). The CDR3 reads CASTDSPYGYTF. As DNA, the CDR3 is TGTGCCAGTACGGACAGCCCCTATGGCTACACCTTC.

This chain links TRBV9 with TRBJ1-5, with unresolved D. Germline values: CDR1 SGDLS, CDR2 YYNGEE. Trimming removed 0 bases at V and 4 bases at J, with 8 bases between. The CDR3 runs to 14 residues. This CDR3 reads CASSVGQVNQPQHF. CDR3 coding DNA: TGTGCCAGCAGCGTAGGTCAGGTAAATCAGCCCCAGCATTTT. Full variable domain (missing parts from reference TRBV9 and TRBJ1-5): DSGVTQTPKHLITATGQRVTLRCSPRSGDLSVYWYQQSLDQGLQFLIQYYNGEERAKGNILERFSAQQFPDLHSELNLSSLELGDSALYFCASSVGQVNQPQHFGDGTRLSIL.

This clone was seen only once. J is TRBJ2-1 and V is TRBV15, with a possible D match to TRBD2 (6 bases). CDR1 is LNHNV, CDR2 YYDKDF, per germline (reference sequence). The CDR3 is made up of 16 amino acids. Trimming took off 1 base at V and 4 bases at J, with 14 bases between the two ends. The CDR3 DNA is TGTGCCACCAGCAGAGTCGGGGGACCTTCTTACAATGAGCAGTTCTTC. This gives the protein CATSRVGGPSYNEQFF.

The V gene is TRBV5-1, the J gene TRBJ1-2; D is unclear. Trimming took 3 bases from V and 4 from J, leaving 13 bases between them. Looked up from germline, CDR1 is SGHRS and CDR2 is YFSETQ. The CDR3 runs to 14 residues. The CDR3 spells CASSYGESAYGYTF. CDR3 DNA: TGCGCCAGCAGCTATGGGGAGTCAGCCTATGGCTACACCTTC. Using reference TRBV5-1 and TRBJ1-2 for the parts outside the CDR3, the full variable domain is KAGVTQTPRYLIKTRGQQVTLSCSPISGHRSVSWYQQTPGQGLQFLFEYFSETQRNKGNFPGRFSGRQFSNSRSEMNVSTLELGDSALYLCASSYGESAYGYTFGSGTRLTVV.

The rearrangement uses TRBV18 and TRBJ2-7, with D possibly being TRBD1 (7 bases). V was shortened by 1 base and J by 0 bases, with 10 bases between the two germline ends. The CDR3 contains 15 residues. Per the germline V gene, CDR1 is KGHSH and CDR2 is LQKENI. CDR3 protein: CASSPRGDSSYEQYF. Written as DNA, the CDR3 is TGTGCCAGCTCACCACGCGGGGACAGCTCCTACGAGCAGTACTTC.

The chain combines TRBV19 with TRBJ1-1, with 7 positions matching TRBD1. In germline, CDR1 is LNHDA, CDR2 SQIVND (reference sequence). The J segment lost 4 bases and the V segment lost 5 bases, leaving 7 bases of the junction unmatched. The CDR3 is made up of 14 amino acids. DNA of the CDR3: TGTGCCAGTAGTCCCCGGGCAGGGGGCACTGAAGCTTTCTTT. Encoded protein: CASSPRAGGTEAFF.

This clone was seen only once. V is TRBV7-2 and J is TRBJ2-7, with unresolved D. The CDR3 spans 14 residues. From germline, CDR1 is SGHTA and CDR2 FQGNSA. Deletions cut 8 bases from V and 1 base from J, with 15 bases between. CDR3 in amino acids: CASLRYPTSYEQYF. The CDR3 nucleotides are TGTGCCAGCTTGAGGTACCCAACTTCCTACGAGCAGTACTTC.

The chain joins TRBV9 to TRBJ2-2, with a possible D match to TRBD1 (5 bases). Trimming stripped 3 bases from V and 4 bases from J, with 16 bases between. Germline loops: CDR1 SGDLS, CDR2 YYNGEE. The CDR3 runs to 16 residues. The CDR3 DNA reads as TGTGCCAGCAGCGCCGCTAGGGTGGGGCCCACCGGGGAGCTGTTTTTT. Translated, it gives CASSAARVGPTGELFF. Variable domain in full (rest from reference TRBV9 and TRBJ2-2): DSGVTQTPKHLITATGQRVTLRCSPRSGDLSVYWYQQSLDQGLQFLIQYYNGEERAKGNILERFSAQQFPDLHSELNLSSLELGDSALYFCASSAARVGPTGELFFGEGSRLTVL.

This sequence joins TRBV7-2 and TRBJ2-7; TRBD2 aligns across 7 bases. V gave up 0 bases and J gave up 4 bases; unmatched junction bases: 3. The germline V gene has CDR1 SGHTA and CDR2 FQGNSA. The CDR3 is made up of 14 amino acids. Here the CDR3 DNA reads TGTGCCAGCAGCTTAGCGGGAGGGCCGTACGAGCAGTACTTC. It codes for CASSLAGGPYEQYF.

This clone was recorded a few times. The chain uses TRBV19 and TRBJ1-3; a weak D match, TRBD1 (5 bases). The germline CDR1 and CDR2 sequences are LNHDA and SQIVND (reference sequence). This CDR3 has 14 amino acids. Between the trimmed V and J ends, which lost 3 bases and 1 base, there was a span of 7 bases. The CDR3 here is CASSIRGSGNTIYF. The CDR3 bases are TGTGCCAGTAGTATCCGGGGGTCTGGAAACACCATATATTTT.

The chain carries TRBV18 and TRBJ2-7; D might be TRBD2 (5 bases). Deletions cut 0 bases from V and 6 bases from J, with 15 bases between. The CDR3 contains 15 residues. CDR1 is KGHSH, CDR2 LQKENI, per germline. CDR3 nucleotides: TGTGCCAGCTCACCACCGAGTTCCGGAGGAGGCGAGCAGTACTTC. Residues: CASSPPSSGGGEQYF.

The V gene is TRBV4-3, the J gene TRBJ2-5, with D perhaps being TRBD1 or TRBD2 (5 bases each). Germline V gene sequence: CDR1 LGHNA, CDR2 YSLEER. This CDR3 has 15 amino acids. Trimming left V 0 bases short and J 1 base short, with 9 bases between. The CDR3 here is CASSQDPGTQETQYF. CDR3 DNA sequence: TGCGCCAGCAGCCAAGACCCCGGGACCCAAGAGACCCAGTACTTC.

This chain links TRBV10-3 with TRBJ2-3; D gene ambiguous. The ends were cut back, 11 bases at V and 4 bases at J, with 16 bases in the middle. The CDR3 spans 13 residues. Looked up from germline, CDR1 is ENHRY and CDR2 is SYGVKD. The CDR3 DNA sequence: TGTGCCGCGGCTGACGTAATCGCAGATACGCAGTATTTT. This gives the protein CAAADVIADTQYF.

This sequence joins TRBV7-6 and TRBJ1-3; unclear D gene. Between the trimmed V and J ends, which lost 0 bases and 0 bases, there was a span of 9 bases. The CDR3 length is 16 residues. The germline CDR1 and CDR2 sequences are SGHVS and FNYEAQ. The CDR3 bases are TGTGCCAGCAGCTTAGCGCGGCAGCACTCTGGAAACACCATATATTTT. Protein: CASSLARQHSGNTIYF. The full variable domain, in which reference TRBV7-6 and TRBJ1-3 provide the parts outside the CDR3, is GAGVSQSPRYKVTKRGQDVALRCDPISGHVSLYWYRQALGQGPEFLTYFNYEAQQDKSGLPNDRFSAERPEGSISTLTIQRTEQRDSAMYRCASSLARQHSGNTIYFGEGSWLTVV.

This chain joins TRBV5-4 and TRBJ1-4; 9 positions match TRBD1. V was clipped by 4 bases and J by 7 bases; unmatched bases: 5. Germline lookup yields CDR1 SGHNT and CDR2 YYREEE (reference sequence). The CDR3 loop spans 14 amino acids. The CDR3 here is CASSATGGGEKLFF. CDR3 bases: TGTGCCAGCAGCGCCACAGGGGGCGGTGAAAAACTGTTTTTT.